This T cell receptor (beta chain) is drawn from a study of blood T cells in healthy people across ages. The V gene's germline CDR1 is SGHRS and CDR2 YFSETQ. Trimming took off 4 bases at V and 9 bases at J, with 19 bases between the two ends. There are 14 residues in the CDR3. Worth noting for this clonotype: Being one base from a much bigger clone, this may be a read error.

Primers used in a second PCR of about 6 to 11 cycles were a sample-barcoded 5' primer and a J-beta primer mix. The template-switch adaptor, which had 12 random nucleotides, put a tag on each cDNA molecule. TCRdb passed the 5' RACE reads through MiXCR, listing each CDR3 protein once. Here the sample spans roughly 720,000 distinct CDR3 sequences, around half being singletons. The clonotype was recovered from an elderly man in good health. This sequence joins TRBV5-1 and TRBJ2-5; perhaps TRBD1 as D (6 bases). The sequenced material came from blood. The CDR3 bases are TGCGCCAGCAGCGTGGGCGGCAGGGGATCGGCCCAGTACTTC. Amino acid sequence: CASSVGGRGSAQYF.